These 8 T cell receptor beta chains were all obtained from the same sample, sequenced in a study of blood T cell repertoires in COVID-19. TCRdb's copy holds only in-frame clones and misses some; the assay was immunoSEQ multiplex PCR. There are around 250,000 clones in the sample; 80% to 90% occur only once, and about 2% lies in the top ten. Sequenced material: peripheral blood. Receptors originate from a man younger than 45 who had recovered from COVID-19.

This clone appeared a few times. The CDR3 region has the DNA TGTGCCAGCAGCAAAGTTGAGGCGGGGCACTTACTCTACGAGCAGTACTTC. Its translation: CASSKVEAGHLLYEQYF. The chain has TRBV21-1 and TRBJ2-7; the D call TRBD2 from the table was never checked on the DNA. TRBV21-1 is a pseudogene segment. There are 17 residues in the CDR3.

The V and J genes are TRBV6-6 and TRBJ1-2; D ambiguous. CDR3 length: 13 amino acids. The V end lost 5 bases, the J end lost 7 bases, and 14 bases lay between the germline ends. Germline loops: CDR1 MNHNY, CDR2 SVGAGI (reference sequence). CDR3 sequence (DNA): TGTGCCAGCAGTCCGGGATATCTGCTTGGCTACACCTTC. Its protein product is CASSPGYLLGYTF.

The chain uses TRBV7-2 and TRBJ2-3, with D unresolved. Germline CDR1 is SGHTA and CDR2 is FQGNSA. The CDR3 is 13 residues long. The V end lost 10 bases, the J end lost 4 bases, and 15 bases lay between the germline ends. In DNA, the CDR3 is TGTGCCACCGGCCTAGTTGAGTCAGATACGCAGTATTTT. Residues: CATGLVESDTQYF. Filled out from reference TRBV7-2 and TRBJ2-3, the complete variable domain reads GAGVSQSPSNKVTEKGKDVELRCDPISGHTALYWYRQSLGQGLEFLIYFQGNSAPDKSGLPSDRFSAERTGGSVSTLTIQRTQQEDSAVYLCATGLVESDTQYFGPGTRLTVL.

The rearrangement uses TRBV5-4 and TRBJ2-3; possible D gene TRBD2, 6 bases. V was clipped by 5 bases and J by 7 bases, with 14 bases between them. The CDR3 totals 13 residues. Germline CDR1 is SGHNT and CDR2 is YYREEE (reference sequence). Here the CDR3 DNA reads TGTGCCAGCAGTTCGTATAGCGGTAATACGCAGTATTTT. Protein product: CASSSYSGNTQYF.

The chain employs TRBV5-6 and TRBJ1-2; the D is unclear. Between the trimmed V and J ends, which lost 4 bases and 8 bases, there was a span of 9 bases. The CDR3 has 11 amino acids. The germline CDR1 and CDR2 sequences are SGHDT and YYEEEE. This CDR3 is CASSGTGGYTF. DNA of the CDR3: TGTGCCAGCAGCGGTACGGGGGGCTACACCTTC. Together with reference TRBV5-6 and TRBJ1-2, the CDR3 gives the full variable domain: DAGVTQSPTHLIKTRGQQVTLRCSPKSGHDTVSWYQQALGQGPQFIFQYYEEEERQRGNFPDRFSGHQFPNYSSELNVNALLLGDSALYLCASSGTGGYTFGSGTRLTVV.

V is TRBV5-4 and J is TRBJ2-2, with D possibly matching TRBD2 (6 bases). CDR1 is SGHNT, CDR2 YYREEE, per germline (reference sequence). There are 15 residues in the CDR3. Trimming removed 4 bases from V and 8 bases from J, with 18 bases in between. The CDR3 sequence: CASSLIGGLSGELFF. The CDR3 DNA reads TGTGCCAGCAGCCTAATCGGGGGACTCTCGGGGGAGCTGTTTTTT.

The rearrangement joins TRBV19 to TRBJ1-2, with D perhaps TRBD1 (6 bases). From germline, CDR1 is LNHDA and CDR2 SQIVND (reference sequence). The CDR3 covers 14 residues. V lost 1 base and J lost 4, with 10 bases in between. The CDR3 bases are TGTGCCAGTAGTATAGGGACAGCGCTCTATGGCTACACCTTC. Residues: CASSIGTALYGYTF.

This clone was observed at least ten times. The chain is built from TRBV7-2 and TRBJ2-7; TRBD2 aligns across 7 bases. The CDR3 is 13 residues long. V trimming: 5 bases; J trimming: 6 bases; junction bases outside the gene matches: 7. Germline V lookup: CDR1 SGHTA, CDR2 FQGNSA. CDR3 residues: CASSPQLATEQYF. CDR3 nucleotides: TGTGCCAGCAGCCCCCAACTAGCGACCGAGCAGTACTTC.